These 13 T cell receptor beta chains were sequenced from one sample in a study of low-dose radiotherapy and immunotherapy resistance in tumors. TRAV- and TRBV-specific primers primed first-strand cDNA, covering alpha and beta chains. TCRs were put through roughly 20 PCR cycles of amplification with Phusion. A constant-region primer and the V-primer adapter served as the primer pair. TCRdb reanalysed the reads using MiXCR and keeps one entry per CDR3 protein. The table records 6,000 to 9,000 distinct CDR3 sequences, roughly 88% of them present only once. The receptors here all came from a human donor with advanced metastatic prostate, ovarian, gallbladder or colorectal cancer (not recorded which). This table probably holds off-target reads from a library built for another chain.

The chain couples TRBV5-1 to TRBJ2-1, with 9 bases identical to TRBD2. The CDR3 is 17 amino acids. Germline trimming cut 0 bases from V and 7 bases from J; bases unmatched to any gene: 11. Germline CDR1 SGHRS, CDR2 YFSETQ. Here the CDR3 reads CASSLAWRGGSGNEQFF. CDR3 nucleotide sequence: TGCGCCAGCAGCTTGGCGTGGCGGGGGGGCTCGGGGAATGAGCAGTTCTTC.

In its sample, this clonotype was seen a few times. The gene calls are TRBV11-2 and TRBJ2-1; D gene uncertain. The CDR3 has 12 residues. Germline lookup yields CDR1 SGHAT and CDR2 FQNNGV. Between the trimmed V and J ends, which lost 5 bases and 6 bases, there was a span of 8 bases. DNA for the CDR3: TGTGCCAGCAGCCCTCATAGCAATGAGCAGTTCTTC. Protein product: CASSPHSNEQFF. The variable domain in full, completed from reference TRBV11-2 and TRBJ2-1, reads EAGVAQSPRYKIIEKRQSVAFWCNPISGHATLYWYQQILGQGPKLLIQFQNNGVVDDSQLPKDRFSAERLKGVDSTLKIQPAKLEDSAVYLCASSPHSNEQFFGPGTRLTVL.

This clonotype was detected once. The V call is TRBV10-3, the J call TRBJ2-7; 8 bases line up with TRBD1. The germline V gene has CDR1 ENHRY and CDR2 SYGVKD. J gave up 3 bases and V 2 bases, and 6 bases lay outside the gene matches. The CDR3 runs to 15 residues. The CDR3 coding sequence is TGTGCCATCAGTGAGGAGACAGGGGACTTCTACGAGCAGTACTTC. Amino acid sequence: CAISEETGDFYEQYF.

The rearrangement uses TRBV3-1 and TRBJ2-2, with 8 bases lining up with TRBD2. Germline V CDR1 and CDR2: LGHDT, YNNKEL (reference sequence). The trim removed 3 bases at V and 4 bases at J, leaving 7 bases unmatched. CDR3 size: 16 residues. Here the CDR3 reads CASSQPRTSTTGELFF. DNA of the CDR3: TGTGCCAGCAGCCAGCCGAGGACTAGCACCACCGGGGAGCTGTTTTTT.

The chain links TRBV3-1 to TRBJ2-1, with unresolved D. CDR1 is LGHDT and CDR2 is YNNKEL in the germline V gene (reference sequence). This CDR3 has 12 amino acids. Trimming took off 0 bases at V and 4 bases at J, with 1 base between the two ends. The CDR3 here is CASSQEYNEQFF. The CDR3 bases are TGTGCCAGCAGCCAAGAATACAATGAGCAGTTCTTC.

This clonotype was observed a single time. V and J are TRBV7-2 and TRBJ1-1, with 9 bases identical to TRBD1. V shed 5 bases, J shed 4 bases, and the junction held 14 bases outside the gene matches. CDR3 size: 17 residues. Germline V gives CDR1 SGHTA, CDR2 FQGNSA. The DNA for the CDR3 is TGTGCCAGCAGCGTCGAATACCGCACAGGGGGCATCACTGAAGCTTTCTTT. Residues: CASSVEYRTGGITEAFF.

J is TRBJ2-7 and V is TRBV7-8; no reliable D call. Trimming removed 7 bases from V and 3 bases from J, with 10 bases in between. The length of the CDR3 is 12 residues. Per the germline V gene, CDR1 is SGHVS and CDR2 is FQNEAQ. The CDR3 protein is CASNVADYEQYF. DNA of the CDR3: TGTGCCAGCAATGTGGCTGACTACGAGCAGTACTTC. Full variable domain (rest looked up from reference TRBV7-8 and TRBJ2-7): GAGVSQSPRYKVAKRGQDVALRCDPISGHVSLFWYQQALGQGPEFLTYFQNEAQLDKSGLPSDRFFAERPEGSVSTLKIQRTQQEDSAVYLCASNVADYEQYFGPGTRLTVT.

As regards this clonotype: One junction end disagrees with the germline gene, perhaps due to a read error. V gene TRBV12-3 or TRBV12-4 combines with J gene TRBJ1-1; D ambiguous. CDR3 size: 13 residues. CDR3 loop: CASSRTRNTEAFF. In DNA form, the CDR3 reads TGTGCCAGCAGCCGGACCCGGAACACCGAAGCTTTCTTT.

The V and J genes are TRBV12-3 or TRBV12-4 and TRBJ1-2; 9 bases fit TRBD1. The CDR3 is 14 residues long. J lost 4 bases, V lost 5 bases, and 5 bases had no gene match. The CDR3: CASSPGTGSYGYTF. The DNA of the CDR3 is TGTGCCAGCAGTCCCGGGACAGGGAGCTATGGCTACACCTTC.

The rearrangement uses TRBV6-1 and TRBJ2-5; the D gene is possibly TRBD2 (6 bases). CDR3 length: 17 residues. Trimming left V 8 bases short and J 4 bases short, with 26 bases between. CDR1 and CDR2 from the germline V gene are MNHNS and SASEGT. The CDR3 sequence is CASSTSRSIGIGETQYF. CDR3 DNA sequence: TGTGCCAGCTCGACTAGTCGATCTATCGGGATCGGAGAGACCCAGTACTTC.

The chain has TRBV7-2 and TRBJ2-7; TRBD1 aligns across 7 bases. The CDR3 extends over 14 amino acids. J gave up 2 bases and V 4 bases, and 5 bases lay outside the gene matches. Looked up from germline, CDR1 is SGHTA and CDR2 is FQGNSA. The CDR3 DNA is TGTGCCAGCAGCTGGGGCCAGGGGGCCTACGAGCAGTACTTC. Its translation is CASSWGQGAYEQYF.

This clonotype was counted once. The V gene is TRBV19, the J gene TRBJ1-1; D gene uncertain. The CDR3 has 12 amino acids. Germline values: CDR1 LNHDA, CDR2 SQIVND (reference sequence). The V end lost 5 bases, the J end lost 2 bases, and 6 bases lay between the germline ends. This chain's CDR3 is CASSQVNTEAFF. In nucleotides, the CDR3 is TGTGCCAGTAGTCAGGTAAACACTGAAGCTTTCTTT.

The chain employs TRBV9 and TRBJ1-1; D is perhaps TRBD1 (5 bases). Germline V gene lookup returns CDR1 SGDLS and CDR2 YYNGEE. The CDR3 has 14 residues. V lost 5 bases and J lost 4, with 15 bases in between. CDR3 sequence reads: CASSGGDGVTEAFF. The CDR3 coding sequence is TGTGCCAGCAGTGGGGGGGACGGGGTCACTGAAGCTTTCTTT. Drawing the rest from reference TRBV9 and TRBJ1-1, the complete variable domain is DSGVTQTPKHLITATGQRVTLRCSPRSGDLSVYWYQQSLDQGLQFLIQYYNGEERAKGNILERFSAQQFPDLHSELNLSSLELGDSALYFCASSGGDGVTEAFFGQGTRLTVV.